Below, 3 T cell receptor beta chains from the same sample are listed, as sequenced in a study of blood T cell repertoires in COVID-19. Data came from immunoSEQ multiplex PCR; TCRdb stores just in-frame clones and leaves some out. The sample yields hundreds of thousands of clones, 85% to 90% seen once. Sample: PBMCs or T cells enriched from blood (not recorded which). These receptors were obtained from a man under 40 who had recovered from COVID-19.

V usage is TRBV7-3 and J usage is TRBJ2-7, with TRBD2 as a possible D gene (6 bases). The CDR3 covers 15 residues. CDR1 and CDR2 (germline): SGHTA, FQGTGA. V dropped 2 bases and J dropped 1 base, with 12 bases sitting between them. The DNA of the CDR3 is TGTGCCAGCAGCTTATATGGGGGAGGATCCTACGAGCAGTACTTC. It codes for CASSLYGGGSYEQYF.

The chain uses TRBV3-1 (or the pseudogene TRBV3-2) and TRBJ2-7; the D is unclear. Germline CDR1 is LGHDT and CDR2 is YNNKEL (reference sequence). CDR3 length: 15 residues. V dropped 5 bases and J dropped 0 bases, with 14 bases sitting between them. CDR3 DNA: TGTGCCAGCAGCAACCGCAGGCTTAGCTCCTACGAGCAGTACTTC. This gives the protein CASSNRRLSSYEQYF.

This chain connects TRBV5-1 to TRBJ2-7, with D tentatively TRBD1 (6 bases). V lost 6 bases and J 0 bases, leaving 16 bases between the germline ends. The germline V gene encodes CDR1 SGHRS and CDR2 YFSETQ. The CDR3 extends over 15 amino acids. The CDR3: CASNSGVRSSYEQYF. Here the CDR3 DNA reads TGCGCCAGCAACTCAGGGGTGCGGAGCTCCTACGAGCAGTACTTC.